Sequencing of this T cell receptor beta chain was carried out in a study of vaccination and CD4 T cells after COVID-19. Study summary: Six males and four females, two Hispanic, made up the convalescents. It was a median around 92 days after diagnosis, with a range of 35 to 161, that post-COVID samples were drawn. Regarding the study as a whole: Spike mono-reactivity was found in 304 of the 307 vaccine-specific clones identified in convalescent patients.

Once obtained from cultured CD4+ T cells, the DNA was sequenced using the Oncomine TCR Beta short-read assay. Cultures of CD4+ T cells served as the source for extracting genomic DNA. TCRdb reprocessed the PCR reads with MiXCR, giving one entry per CDR3 protein. Here the sample spans more than 13,000 distinct CDR3 sequences, about 76% being singletons. Concerning this clonotype itself: Its antigen is undetermined.

Treatment defined: approximately nine-day PBMC culture with coronavirus spike peptide pools or control peptides (ViraFEST assay). This clonotype was obtained from a human donor who had recovered from COVID-19. The specimen sequenced was CD4+ T cells from blood, cultured in vitro.

CDR3 amino acids: CASRGHGNTEAFF. CDR3 in DNA: TGTGCCAGTAGGGGGCACGGGAACACTGAAGCTTTCTTT. The rearrangement links TRBV19 to TRBJ1-1; TRBD1 is a possible D gene (5 bases). Germline CDR1 LNHDA, CDR2 SQIVND (reference sequence). The CDR3 totals 13 residues. V shed 6 bases and J shed 1 base, with 9 bases lying between them.